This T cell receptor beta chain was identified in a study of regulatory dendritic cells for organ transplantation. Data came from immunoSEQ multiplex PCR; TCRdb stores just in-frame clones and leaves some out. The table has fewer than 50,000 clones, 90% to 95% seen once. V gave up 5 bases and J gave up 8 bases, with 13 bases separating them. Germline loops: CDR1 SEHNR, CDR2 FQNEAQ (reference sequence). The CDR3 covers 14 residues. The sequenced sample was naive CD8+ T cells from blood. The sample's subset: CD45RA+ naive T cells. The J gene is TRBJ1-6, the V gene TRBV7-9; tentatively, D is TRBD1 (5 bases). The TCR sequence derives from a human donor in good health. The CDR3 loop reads CASSLGEGYSPLHF. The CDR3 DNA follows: TGTGCCAGCAGCCTAGGAGAGGGGTATTCACCCCTCCACTTT.